These 13 T cell receptor beta chains share one sample of origin, sequenced in a study of tumor-infiltrating lymphocytes in primary liver carcinoma. Co-extraction yielded RNA and DNA from around 20-30 mg of unsorted bulk tissue. Constant-region priming of roughly 0.45 ug total RNA yielded TCR beta cDNA. The TCR beta library was amplified through three nested multiplex PCR rounds in a modified ARM-PCR procedure. Two initial PCR rounds of about 11 cycles each paired TRBV1-TRBV30 forward primers with a C-beta reverse primer. TCRdb reanalysed the multiplex PCR reads using MiXCR and keeps one entry per CDR3 protein. The sample holds 99,000 or so distinct CDR3 sequences, over 55% seen once. The specimen sequenced was liver tumor tissue from sampling region 5. Subset denoted: tumor region T5, tumor centre. The receptors derive from a woman in her sixties or seventies with primary liver carcinoma and hepatitis B virus infection.

With regard to this clonotype: Just one base apart from a much larger clone, this may be a read error. The V gene is TRBV5-1, the J gene TRBJ2-7, with a tentative D call TRBD2 (6 bases). Trimming left V 7 bases short and J 9 bases short, with 23 bases between. Germline CDR1 SGHRS, CDR2 YFSETQ. This CDR3 has 14 residues. CDR3 in amino acids: CASASRLDVHGQYF. In DNA, the CDR3 is TGCGCCAGCGCCTCCAGACTAGACGTGCACGGGCAGTACTTC.

A note on this clonotype: At one of its ends the junction is not consistent with the germline gene, which may arise from a read error. The chain couples TRBV11-2 to TRBJ2-1, with D possibly matching TRBD2 (5 bases). CDR3 length equals 12 residues. Germline lookup yields CDR1 SGHAT and CDR2 FQNNGV. CDR3 in amino acids: CAGSRTGDEHFF. The CDR3 nucleotides are TGTGCCGGCAGCCGGACTGGGGATGAGCACTTCTTC.

At least ten counts were recorded for this clonotype. The chain links TRBV10-3 to TRBJ2-1; D perhaps matches TRBD2 (5 bases). This CDR3 region has 16 residues. Trimming removed 2 bases at V and 0 bases at J, with 11 bases between. CDR1 and CDR2 from the germline V gene are ENHRY and SYGVKD. The CDR3 here is CAISEIGSSSYNEQFF. Written as DNA, the CDR3 is TGTGCCATCAGTGAGATTGGGAGTAGCTCCTACAATGAGCAGTTCTTC.

This clonotype was counted ten times or more. The J gene is TRBJ2-7, the V gene TRBV6-6, with D uncertain. The V gene lost 5 bases and the J gene lost 4 bases, with 9 bases spanning the gap. CDR3 length equals 12 residues. Germline CDR1 MNHNY, CDR2 SVGAGI (reference sequence). The CDR3 region has the DNA TGTGCCAGCAGTGGCAGAGGTTACGAGCAGTACTTC. Amino acids: CASSGRGYEQYF.

The gene calls are TRBV11-3 and TRBJ2-7; D possibly uses TRBD1 or TRBD2 (6 bases each). V lost 0 bases, J lost 8 bases, and 17 bases lay in between. This CDR3 has 15 amino acids. Germline-derived CDR1 and CDR2 are SGHNT and YENEEA. CDR3 in DNA: TGTGCCAGCAGCTTAGAACAGGGCGGGGCCTGGAAGCAGTACTTC. As protein: CASSLEQGGAWKQYF.

About this clonotype itself: Without the conserved terminal phenylalanine or tryptophan, this CDR3 likely stems from a read error. V and J are TRBV11-2 and TRBJ2-3; D may be TRBD1 (5 bases). V was trimmed by 5 bases and J by 5 bases, leaving 11 bases between them. Germline CDR1 and CDR2: SGHAT and FQNNGV. This CDR3 has 13 amino acids. The CDR3 DNA reads as TGTGCCAGCAGCCGATTGGGGCTAGATACGCAGTATCTT. It specifies CASSRLGLDTQYL.

This clonotype was observed a handful of times. Just one base apart from a much larger clone, this may be a read error. This sequence joins TRBV5-6 and TRBJ2-1; TRBD2 matches at 8 bases. There are 16 residues in the CDR3. The germline V gene encodes CDR1 SGHDT and CDR2 YYEEEE. The chain's CDR3 is CVSSDRSGSSYNEQFF. The CDR3 bases are TGTGTCAGCAGCGACCGAAGCGGGAGCTCCTACAATGAGCAGTTCTTC.

As concerns this clonotype: Mismatch with germline at one junction end may stem from a read error. The V and J genes are TRBV4-1 and TRBJ2-7, with 8 bases lining up with TRBD1. The CDR3 has 16 amino acids. CDR1 is MGHRA, CDR2 YSYEKL, per germline. The DNA for the CDR3 is TGCGCCAACAGCCAAGCAATAGACAGGGGAGCCTACGAGCATTACTTC. As protein: CANSQAIDRGAYEHYF.

This clonotype has only a few counts. This may be a read error: a much more frequent sequence differs by one nucleotide. The V and J genes are TRBV12-3 or TRBV12-4 and TRBJ1-1; TRBD1 agrees at 8 bases. This CDR3 comprises 13 residues. The CDR3 DNA reads TGTGCCAGCAGTTTAGCACAGGGGGGGGAAGCTTCCTTT. It codes for CASSLAQGGEASF.

This clonotype has just a few counts. One junction end does not reproduce the germline sequence, and a read error may be involved. The CDR3 nucleotides are TGCAGCTCACGAGGGCTAGCGGGCGTCACAGGTACGCACTATTTT. Translation gives CSSRGLAGVTGTHYF. The rearrangement joins TRBV29-1 to TRBJ2-3; TRBD2 matches 8 bases. This CDR3 spans 15 amino acids. The germline V gene has CDR1 SQVTM and CDR2 ANQGSEA.

As concerns this clonotype: This clone may be a read error of a much larger clone one base away. The V gene is TRBV28, the J gene TRBJ2-3, with 7 bases identical to TRBD2. Germline V CDR1 and CDR2: MDHEN, SYDVKM. Trimming took 3 bases from V and 2 from J; bases not matched to a gene: 8. This CDR3 has 16 residues. This CDR3 is CASSLGGVMDTDTQYF. The CDR3 DNA sequence: TGTGCCAGCAGTTTGGGGGGGGTCATGGACACAGATACGCAGTATTTT.

This clonotype was found a few times. The chain is built from TRBV30 and TRBJ2-7, with TRBD1 matching over 9 bases. The V gene's germline CDR1 is GTSNPN and CDR2 SVGIG (reference sequence). The junction had 6 bases not matched to a gene; V was cut back by 2 bases and J by 1 base. The CDR3 sequence is 15 residues long. The CDR3: CAWSSTGTGSYEQYF. DNA for the CDR3: TGTGCCTGGAGTTCAACCGGGACAGGGTCCTACGAGCAGTACTTC.

The table lists this clonotype with many counts. This CDR3 reads CASSEVGPGGFF. The CDR3 bases are TGTGCCAGCAGTGAGGTTGGGCCTGGAGGTTTCTTT. The chain joins TRBV25-1 to TRBJ1-1; D is unclear. From germline, CDR1 is MGHDK and CDR2 SYGVNS. Trimming pared 3 bases from V and 13 bases from J, leaving 15 bases between. The CDR3 is 12 amino acids.